This T cell receptor (beta chain) appears in the sequencing data of a study of human T cells and chemical hapten exposure. This sample's time point: patch test 2, 6 weeks after DPC sensitization. Treatment here: therapeutic diphenylcyclopropenone sensitization with weekly scalp DPC. The table lists this clonotype with a few counts. V was shortened by 5 bases and J by 1 base, with 17 bases between the two germline ends. CDR1 is MNHEY, CDR2 SVGAGI, per germline. The length of the CDR3 is 16 residues. Authors' analysis steps: TCRs per sample had a median of roughly 93,000 and ranged from roughly 20,000 to 690,600. TCRdb passed the RACE reads through MiXCR, listing each CDR3 protein once. TCRdb's processing, not the authors' own work, is the source of the V and J calls. This table holds just over 40,000 distinct CDR3 sequences, approximately 3.3% found once.

Sequenced material: whole blood, taken in connection with sensitization to the hapten diphenylcyclopropenone (DPC). The V and J genes are TRBV6-5 and TRBJ1-1; the D gene is possibly TRBD1 (6 bases). The sequence came from a man aged 40-49 years with alopecia areata. Some clones in this sample may be carry-over from other donors' samples. Here the CDR3 DNA reads TGTGCCAGCAGTCGCCCGGGACACGGAGCGAACACTGAAGCTTTCTTT. Its protein product is CASSRPGHGANTEAFF.